The 26 T cell receptor beta chains below come from one sample, sequenced in a study of cytomegalovirus exposure and HLA in healthy donors. Here immunoSEQ multiplex PCR was the method, and the copy in TCRdb shows in-frame clones only, minus some. The data show about 110,000 clones, around 89% seen once. Sequenced: PBMCs. These receptors were obtained from a woman between 18 and 29 years old in good health and CMV-seropositive.

This chain uses TRBV4-1 with TRBJ2-5, with 8 bases lining up with TRBD1. This CDR3 comprises 14 residues. Germline assignment: CDR1 MGHRA and CDR2 YSYEKL. Trimming removed 4 bases from V and 3 bases from J; junction bases left unmatched: 4. The CDR3 region is CASSRPGQEETQYF. CDR3 in DNA: TGCGCCAGCAGCCGCCCGGGACAGGAAGAGACCCAGTACTTC.

The chain couples TRBV19 to TRBJ1-1; the match to TRBD1 covers 11 bases. Germline V gene lookup returns CDR1 LNHDA and CDR2 SQIVND (reference sequence). V was pared by 3 bases and J by 5 bases, with 5 bases of the junction left unmatched. The CDR3 extends over 15 amino acids. CDR3 residues: CASSMGDRGGTEAFF. The DNA for the CDR3 is TGTGCCAGTAGTATGGGGGACAGGGGGGGGACTGAAGCTTTCTTT.

The chain links TRBV28 to TRBJ2-7; tentative D call: TRBD1 (7 bases). Trimming removed 2 bases at V and 7 bases at J, with 15 bases between. The CDR3 contains 14 residues. Per germline, CDR1 MDHEN and CDR2 SYDVKM. CDR3 region: CASSLTGAGREQYF. In nucleotides, the CDR3 is TGTGCCAGCAGTTTAACAGGGGCGGGGAGGGAGCAGTACTTC.

In this sample, this clone turned up once. The gene calls are TRBV7-9 and TRBJ1-4; TRBD1 might be the D (6 bases). There are 15 residues in the CDR3. The ends were cut back, 3 bases at V and 7 bases at J, with 15 bases in the middle. Germline-derived CDR1 and CDR2 are SEHNR and FQNEAQ (reference sequence). The CDR3 protein is CASSFNRGGGEKLFF. The CDR3 DNA reads as TGTGCCAGCAGCTTTAACCGAGGGGGGGGTGAAAAACTGTTTTTT.

This clone has a single count. V is TRBV4-1 and J is TRBJ2-3; TRBD2 aligns across 8 bases. This CDR3 comprises 18 residues. After removal of 1 base from V and 1 base from J, the junction contained 10 bases not matched to a gene. Germline V lookup: CDR1 MGHRA, CDR2 YSYEKL. The CDR3 DNA follows: TGCGCCAGCAGCCAAGTGGCACCCACTAGCGGCCGCACAGATACGCAGTATTTT. Protein: CASSQVAPTSGRTDTQYF.

This chain links TRBV28 with TRBJ2-2; no firm D call. V dropped 11 bases and J dropped 0 bases, with 7 bases sitting between them. Germline V CDR1 and CDR2: MDHEN, SYDVKM. The CDR3 length is 12 residues. CDR3 protein: CASQANTGELFF. The CDR3 DNA reads TGTGCCTCCCAGGCGAACACCGGGGAGCTGTTTTTT.

The V and J genes are TRBV15 and TRBJ1-4; D unclear. The CDR3 totals 15 residues. Looked up from germline, CDR1 is LNHNV and CDR2 is YYDKDF (reference sequence). The germline V and J ends were trimmed by 0 bases and 7 bases, with 12 bases remaining between them. The CDR3 loop is CATSRESQWSEKLFF. The CDR3, as DNA: TGTGCCACCAGCAGAGAGAGTCAGTGGAGTGAAAAACTGTTTTTT.

CDR3 nucleotides: TGTGCCAGCAGCTTATCCGGGACTGCGGAGACCCAGTACTTC. This sequence encodes CASSLSGTAETQYF. The chain combines TRBV7-7 with TRBJ2-5, with D possibly TRBD2 on 6 matching bases. The CDR3 spans 14 residues. The V and J ends lost 2 bases and 5 bases respectively, with 12 bases between them. Per the germline V gene, CDR1 is SSHAT and CDR2 is FNYEAQ (reference sequence).

V usage is TRBV11-3 and J usage is TRBJ2-1; perhaps TRBD1 as D (8 bases). The CDR3 loop spans 16 amino acids. The germline CDR1 and CDR2 sequences are SGHNT and YENEEA. Trimming shortened V by 3 bases and J by 8 bases, and 20 bases separated the two germline ends. The CDR3 nucleotides read TGTGCCAGCAGCTTGGGGGGGCAGGGGGCTCTCGATGAGCAGTTCTTC. Translation: CASSLGGQGALDEQFF.

The chain carries TRBV5-1 and TRBJ2-3, with 9 bases matching TRBD2. CDR1 is SGHRS and CDR2 is YFSETQ in the germline V gene. V gave up 0 bases and J gave up 3 bases; unmatched junction bases: 5. The CDR3 consists of 16 residues. The CDR3 coding sequence is TGCGCCAGCAGCTTGGTTGCGGGGGGGATAACAGATACGCAGTATTTT. Amino acid sequence: CASSLVAGGITDTQYF.

The rearrangement links TRBV27 to TRBJ1-2, with 12 bases identical to TRBD1. After removal of 5 bases from V and 0 bases from J, the junction contained 10 bases not matched to a gene. CDR3 length: 18 residues. Germline V gene sequence: CDR1 MNHEY, CDR2 SMNVEV (reference sequence). CDR3 loop: CASSLLGTGGKANYGYTF. CDR3 DNA: TGTGCCAGCAGTCTTCTCGGGACAGGGGGCAAAGCTAACTATGGCTACACCTTC.

The CDR3 DNA reads TGTGCCAGTAGTATATACGGGGGGCCCTTACTGTATTTT. As protein: CASSIYGGPLLYF. The V gene is TRBV19, the J gene TRBJ2-3; a possible D gene is TRBD2 (7 bases). The V end lost 2 bases, the J end lost 14 bases, and 17 bases lay between the germline ends. The germline V gene has CDR1 LNHDA and CDR2 SQIVND (reference sequence). This CDR3 has 13 amino acids.

V usage is TRBV6-1 and J usage is TRBJ2-7; 8 nucleotides align to TRBD1. With V trimmed by 7 bases and J by 0 bases, 8 bases remained unmatched. The CDR3 is 15 amino acids. Germline V gene lookup returns CDR1 MNHNS and CDR2 SASEGT. The CDR3 loop is CASTLAGGHSYEQYV. CDR3 DNA: TGTGCCAGCACACTCGCAGGGGGCCACTCCTACGAGCAGTACGTC.

This clone showed up just once. This sequence joins TRBV28 and TRBJ2-7; TRBD2 aligns across 11 bases. CDR1 MDHEN and CDR2 SYDVKM come from the germline V gene. The trim removed 2 bases at V and 4 bases at J, leaving 4 bases unmatched. CDR3 length equals 15 residues. CDR3 sequence reads: CASSLEGTSGYEQYF. CDR3 DNA: TGTGCCAGCAGTTTAGAGGGGACTAGCGGTTACGAGCAGTACTTC. Filled out from reference TRBV28 and TRBJ2-7, the complete variable domain reads DVKVTQSSRYLVKRTGEKVFLECVQDMDHENMFWYRQDPGLGLRLIYFSYDVKMKEKGDIPEGYSVSREKKERFSLILESASTNQTSMYLCASSLEGTSGYEQYFGPGTRLTVT.

The rearrangement joins TRBV10-1 to TRBJ2-2; D may be TRBD1 (5 bases). The V and J ends lost 4 bases and 1 base respectively, with 7 bases between them. Germline assignment: CDR1 WNHNN and CDR2 SYGVQD (reference sequence). The CDR3 totals 14 residues. The CDR3 spells CASSGQKNTGELFF. The CDR3 DNA sequence: TGCGCCAGCAGTGGACAGAAGAACACCGGGGAGCTGTTTTTT.

This clone appeared once. The V and J genes are TRBV27 and TRBJ1-5; 8 bases match TRBD1. The CDR3 contains 15 residues. Germline CDR1 and CDR2: MNHEY and SMNVEV (reference sequence). Trimming at V came to 0 bases and at J to 5 bases, leaving 3 bases not matched to a gene. As DNA, the CDR3 is TGTGCCAGCAGTTTATCGTGGACAGGGTATCAGCCCCAGCATTTT. It translates to CASSLSWTGYQPQHF.

The chain joins TRBV9 to TRBJ2-1, with 11 bases identical to TRBD2. V dropped 2 bases and J dropped 7; count of bases not matched to a gene: 2. Germline CDR1 is SGDLS and CDR2 is YYNGEE. This CDR3 region has 14 residues. The CDR3 loop reads CASSVGTSGNEQFF. Here the CDR3 DNA reads TGTGCCAGCAGCGTTGGGACTAGCGGAAATGAGCAGTTCTTC.

V usage is TRBV7-9 and J usage is TRBJ1-2; D gene ambiguous. CDR3 length: 13 residues. Between the trimmed V and J ends, which lost 5 bases and 8 bases, there was a span of 15 bases. Germline values: CDR1 SEHNR, CDR2 FQNEAQ (reference sequence). The CDR3 region is CASSTIRGGGYTF. DNA of the CDR3: TGTGCCAGCAGCACGATTCGGGGTGGGGGCTACACCTTC.

The chain has TRBV6-6 and TRBJ2-7; TRBD2 is a possible D gene (6 bases). Trimming took off 11 bases at V and 2 bases at J, with 19 bases between the two ends. CDR3 length: 14 residues. Germline-derived CDR1 and CDR2 are MNHNY and SVGAGI (reference sequence). The CDR3 sequence is CASRRENYPYEQYF. The DNA for the CDR3 is TGTGCCTCCAGGAGGGAAAATTACCCCTACGAGCAGTACTTC.

This chain joins TRBV4-1 and TRBJ2-1, with TRBD2 as a possible D gene (6 bases). The V end was cut by 1 base, the J end by 7 bases, with 8 bases between. The CDR3 spans 13 residues. Looked up from germline, CDR1 is MGHRA and CDR2 is YSYEKL. The CDR3 protein is CASSQGTINEQFF. CDR3 sequence (DNA): TGCGCCAGCAGCCAAGGGACTATAAATGAGCAGTTCTTC.

The chain employs TRBV7-9 and TRBJ1-2, with D possibly being TRBD1 (5 bases). The V end lost 5 bases, the J end lost 4 bases, and 20 bases lay between the germline ends. The V gene's germline CDR1 is SEHNR and CDR2 FQNEAQ (reference sequence). This CDR3 region has 16 residues. CDR3 sequence: CASSPRVKETLYGYTF. CDR3 DNA: TGTGCCAGCAGCCCCAGGGTTAAGGAAACCCTCTATGGCTACACCTTC. Full variable domain (missing parts from reference TRBV7-9 and TRBJ1-2): DTGVSQNPRHKITKRGQNVTFRCDPISEHNRLYWYRQTLGQGPEFLTYFQNEAQLEKSRLLSDRFSAERPKGSFSTLEIQRTEQGDSAMYLCASSPRVKETLYGYTFGSGTRLTVV.

The CDR3 DNA sequence: TGTGCCAGCAGCGTATCCGGCGGGGGAAATTGGGCCCTCCACTTT. Its protein product is CASSVSGGGNWALHF. The chain joins TRBV9 to TRBJ1-6; possibly TRBD1 for D (5 bases). This CDR3 contains 15 residues. Trimming removed 1 base from V and 14 bases from J, with 19 bases in between. CDR1 is SGDLS, CDR2 YYNGEE, per germline.

The V and J genes are TRBV10-3 and TRBJ1-4; 9 nucleotides line up with TRBD1. The CDR3 runs 15 residues. J lost 7 bases, V lost 0 bases, and 3 bases had no gene match. CDR1 is ENHRY, CDR2 SYGVKD, per germline. CDR3 region: CAISESGQGGEKLFF. The CDR3 bases are TGTGCCATCAGTGAGTCGGGACAGGGTGGTGAAAAACTGTTTTTT.

V gene TRBV10-3 combines with J gene TRBJ2-7, with a possible D match to TRBD1 (6 bases). CDR1 and CDR2 from the germline V gene are ENHRY and SYGVKD. The CDR3 is made up of 13 amino acids. V was cut by 2 bases and J by 3 bases, with 8 bases left in between. CDR3 sequence: CAISEIGGYEQYV. The CDR3 DNA is TGTGCCATCAGTGAGATAGGGGGCTACGAGCAGTACGTC.

CDR3 in DNA: TGTGCCAGCAGTTTAACAGGGGCCAACTATGGCTACACCTTC. The encoded protein is CASSLTGANYGYTF. The V and J genes are TRBV27 and TRBJ1-2; 7 nucleotides agree with TRBD1. This CDR3 comprises 14 residues. The germline gives CDR1 MNHEY, CDR2 SMNVEV (reference sequence). V shed 2 bases, J shed 2 bases, and the junction held 2 bases outside the gene matches.

This sequence joins TRBV25-1 and TRBJ2-2; D might be TRBD2 (6 bases). Germline loops: CDR1 MGHDK, CDR2 SYGVNS. The CDR3 has 14 residues. V lost 6 bases and J lost 6, with 14 bases in between. Here the CDR3 DNA reads TGTGCCAGCAGCCTCACGGGAGTGGCCGGGGAGCTGTTTTTT. Protein sequence: CASSLTGVAGELFF.